A single T cell receptor (beta chain) is shown here with its context. This clonotype was recorded at least ten times. Its target antigen remains unknown. No per-base quality is available; no much larger clone lies one base away. This record comes from a study of patients with pleural tuberculosis (dated by TCRdb to the mid-2010s). The instrument given in TCRdb is Illumina Genome Analyzer IIx. TCRdb reworked the public reads: Q25 trimming with fastp, MiXCR clone assembly, productive beta chains retained. Rows with a matching CDR3 protein are joined into one entry that keeps the most common DNA and genes. The sample has under 65,000 distinct CDR3 sequences on record, less than 9.5% of them singletons. The top ten clones comprise roughly 17% of the sample. Spanning cysteine to phenylalanine, the CDR3 consists of 14 amino acids. CDR3 DNA only is kept here, 42 bases in frame from base 1. Trimming takes 1 base from V and 5 bases from J, and the germline ends sit 10 bases apart. CDR1 and CDR2 were assigned from the germline V gene (reference sequence) as SGHAT and FQDESV.

Recombination joined TRBV11-1 with TRBJ2-3, with the D gene uncertain. The origin of this receptor is a human donor with pleural tuberculosis. The CDR3 here reads CASSLDTQRDTQYF. The DNA sequence is as follows: TGTGCCAGCAGCTTAGACACCCAACGAGATACGCAGTATTTT.